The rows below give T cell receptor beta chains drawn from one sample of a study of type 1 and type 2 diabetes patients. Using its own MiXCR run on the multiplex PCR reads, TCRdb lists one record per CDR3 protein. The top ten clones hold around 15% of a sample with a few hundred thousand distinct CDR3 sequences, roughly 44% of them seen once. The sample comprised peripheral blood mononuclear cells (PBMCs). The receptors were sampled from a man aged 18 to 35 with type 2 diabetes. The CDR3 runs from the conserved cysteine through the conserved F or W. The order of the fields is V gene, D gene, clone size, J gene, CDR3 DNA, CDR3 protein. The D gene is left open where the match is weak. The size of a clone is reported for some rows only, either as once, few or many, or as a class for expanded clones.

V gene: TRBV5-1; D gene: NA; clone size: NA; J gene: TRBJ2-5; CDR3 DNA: TGCGCCAGCAGCTTGCGGACCCAAGCCCCTCAAGAGACCCAGTACTTC; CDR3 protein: CASSLRTQAPQETQYF
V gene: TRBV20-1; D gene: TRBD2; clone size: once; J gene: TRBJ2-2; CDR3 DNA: TGCAGTGCTAGGGGCCGGCGGGGGATGAACACCGGGGAGCTGTTTTTT; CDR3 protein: CSARGRRGMNTGELFF
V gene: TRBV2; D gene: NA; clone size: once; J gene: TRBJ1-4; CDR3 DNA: TGTGCCAGCAGTGAAGCAGGACAGAAGAAACTGTTTTTT; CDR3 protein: CASSEAGQKKLFF
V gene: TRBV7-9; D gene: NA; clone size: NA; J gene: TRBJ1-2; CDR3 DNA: TGTGCCAGCAGTTATGGGGCAAGTGGCTACACCTTC; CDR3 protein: CASSYGASGYTF
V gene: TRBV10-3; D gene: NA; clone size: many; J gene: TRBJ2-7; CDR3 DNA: TGTGCCATCAGTGATCGTGGGAGTGGGGACGAGCAGTACTTC; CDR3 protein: CAISDRGSGDEQYF
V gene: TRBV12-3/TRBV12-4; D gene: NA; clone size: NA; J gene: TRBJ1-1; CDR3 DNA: TGTGCCAGCAGTTTATTTCAGGGTACTGAAGCTTTCTTT; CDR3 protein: CASSLFQGTEAFF
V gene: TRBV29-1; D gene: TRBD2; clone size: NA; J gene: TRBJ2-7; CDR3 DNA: TGCAGCGTTTGGACTAGCGGGAGTTACGAGCAGTACTTC; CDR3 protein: CSVWTSGSYEQYF
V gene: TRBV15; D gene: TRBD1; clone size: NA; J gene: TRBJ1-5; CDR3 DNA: TGTGCCACCAGTTCCGGCAGGGGGCTTGGTCAGCCCCAGCATTTT; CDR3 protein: CATSSGRGLGQPQHF
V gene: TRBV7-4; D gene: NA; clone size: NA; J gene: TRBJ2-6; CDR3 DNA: TGTGCCAGCAGCCGAGGGGATTCCGGGGCCAACGTCCTGACTTTC; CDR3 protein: CASSRGDSGANVLTF
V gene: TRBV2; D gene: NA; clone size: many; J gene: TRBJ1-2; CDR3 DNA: TGTGCCAGCGGGGAGGGAACCTATGGCTACACCTTC; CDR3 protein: CASGEGTYGYTF
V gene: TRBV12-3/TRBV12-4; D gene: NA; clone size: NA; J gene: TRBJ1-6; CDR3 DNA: TGTGCCACGTCGACATCGAGCTCCTATAATTCACCCCTCCACTTT; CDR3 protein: CATSTSSSYNSPLHF
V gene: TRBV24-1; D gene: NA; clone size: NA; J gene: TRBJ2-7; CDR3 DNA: TGTGCCACCAGTGATTCGCAGCGAGGGGGTAGGGCAGCCAATGAGCAGTACTTC; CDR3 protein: CATSDSQRGGRAANEQYF
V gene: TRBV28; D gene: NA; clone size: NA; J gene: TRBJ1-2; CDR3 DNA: TGTGCCAGCAGTGTCCGACTATCTGGAGGGGGCTACACCTTC; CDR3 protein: CASSVRLSGGGYTF
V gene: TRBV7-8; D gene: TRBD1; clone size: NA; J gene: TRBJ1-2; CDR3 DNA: TGTGCCAGCAGCCCCGGACAGGTTAACGGCTATGGCTACACCTTC; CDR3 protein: CASSPGQVNGYGYTF
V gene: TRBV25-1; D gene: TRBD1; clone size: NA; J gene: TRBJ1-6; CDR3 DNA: TGTGCCAGCAGTGAAGGACAGGGTTTGAATTCACCCCTCCACTTT; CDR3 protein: CASSEGQGLNSPLHF
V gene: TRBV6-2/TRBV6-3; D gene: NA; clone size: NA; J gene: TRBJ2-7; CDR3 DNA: TGTGCCAGCACATTCGCTCGCAGGCGCCTCAGCTCCTACGAGCAGTACTTC; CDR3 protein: CASTFARRRLSSYEQYF
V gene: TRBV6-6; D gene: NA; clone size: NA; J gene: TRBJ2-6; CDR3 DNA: TGTGCCAGCAGTGATAGGTGGCGGCCCGCGTCAAGCTCTGGGGCCAACGTCCTGACTTTC; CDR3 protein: CASSDRWRPASSSGANVLTF
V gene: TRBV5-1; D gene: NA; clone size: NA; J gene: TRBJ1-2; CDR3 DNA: TGCGCCAGCAGCTTGGAGACAGGCCATAACTATGGCTACACCTTC; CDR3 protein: CASSLETGHNYGYTF
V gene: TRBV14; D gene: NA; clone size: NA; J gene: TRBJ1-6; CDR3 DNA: TGTGCCAGCAGCCAAGGCGGGACCTATAATTCACCCCTCCACTTT; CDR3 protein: CASSQGGTYNSPLHF
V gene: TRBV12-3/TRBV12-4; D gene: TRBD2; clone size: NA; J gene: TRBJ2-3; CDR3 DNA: TGTGCCAGCAGTTTAAGACTAGCGGGAGTGTATTTT; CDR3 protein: CASSLRLAGVYF
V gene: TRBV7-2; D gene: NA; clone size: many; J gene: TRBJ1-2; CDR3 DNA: TGTGCCAGCAGCCTATCCGTGGGGCCGGGTGGCTACACCTTC; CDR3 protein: CASSLSVGPGGYTF
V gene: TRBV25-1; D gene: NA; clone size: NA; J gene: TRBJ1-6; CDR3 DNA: TGTGCCAGCTCCTCGGACAGACCTTATAATTCACCCCTCCACTTT; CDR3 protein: CASSSDRPYNSPLHF